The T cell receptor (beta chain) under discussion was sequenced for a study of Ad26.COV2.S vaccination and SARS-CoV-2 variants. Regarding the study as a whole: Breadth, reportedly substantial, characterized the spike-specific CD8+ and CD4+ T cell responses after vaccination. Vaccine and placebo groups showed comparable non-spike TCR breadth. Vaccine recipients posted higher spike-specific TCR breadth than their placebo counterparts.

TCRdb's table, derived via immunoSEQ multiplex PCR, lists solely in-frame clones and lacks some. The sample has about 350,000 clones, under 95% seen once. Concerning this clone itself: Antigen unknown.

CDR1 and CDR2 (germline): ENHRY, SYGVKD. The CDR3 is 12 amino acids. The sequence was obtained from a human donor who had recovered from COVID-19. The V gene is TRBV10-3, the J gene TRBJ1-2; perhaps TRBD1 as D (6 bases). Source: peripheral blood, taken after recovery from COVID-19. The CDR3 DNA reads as TGTGCTGGGAGGGACATCAACTATGGCTACACCTTC. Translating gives CAGRDINYGYTF.